This T cell receptor beta chain stems from a study of cytomegalovirus exposure and HLA in healthy donors. Study-wide background: Prior work identified around 120 million unique TCR beta sequences in roughly 190 million T cells.

Per the germline V gene, CDR1 is MNHNS and CDR2 is SASEGT. This CDR3 is 15 amino acids long. Between the trimmed V and J ends, which lost 6 bases and 2 bases, there was a span of 14 bases. Amplification used 60 Vbeta primers and 13 Jbeta primers. Method: immunoSEQ multiplex PCR; TCRdb's copy keeps in-frame clones and lacks some. The sample includes 140,000 to 150,000 clones, 70% to 85% of them seen just once. Whole-study results and caveats: As immune exposure information, only CMV serostatus was available. Several of the most significant clusters appeared linked to common viral pathogens, based on a later analysis.

This clone was counted between two and nine times. The antigen is not known. The sample taken for sequencing was PBMCs. V gene TRBV6-1 combines with J gene TRBJ1-3; a weak D match, TRBD1 (6 bases). The source of this sequence is a woman aged 55-70 years in good health and CMV-seropositive. The CDR3 region has the DNA TGTGCCAGCAGGCCACCGGCAGGGGCTGGAAACACCATATATTTT. Its translation: CASRPPAGAGNTIYF.